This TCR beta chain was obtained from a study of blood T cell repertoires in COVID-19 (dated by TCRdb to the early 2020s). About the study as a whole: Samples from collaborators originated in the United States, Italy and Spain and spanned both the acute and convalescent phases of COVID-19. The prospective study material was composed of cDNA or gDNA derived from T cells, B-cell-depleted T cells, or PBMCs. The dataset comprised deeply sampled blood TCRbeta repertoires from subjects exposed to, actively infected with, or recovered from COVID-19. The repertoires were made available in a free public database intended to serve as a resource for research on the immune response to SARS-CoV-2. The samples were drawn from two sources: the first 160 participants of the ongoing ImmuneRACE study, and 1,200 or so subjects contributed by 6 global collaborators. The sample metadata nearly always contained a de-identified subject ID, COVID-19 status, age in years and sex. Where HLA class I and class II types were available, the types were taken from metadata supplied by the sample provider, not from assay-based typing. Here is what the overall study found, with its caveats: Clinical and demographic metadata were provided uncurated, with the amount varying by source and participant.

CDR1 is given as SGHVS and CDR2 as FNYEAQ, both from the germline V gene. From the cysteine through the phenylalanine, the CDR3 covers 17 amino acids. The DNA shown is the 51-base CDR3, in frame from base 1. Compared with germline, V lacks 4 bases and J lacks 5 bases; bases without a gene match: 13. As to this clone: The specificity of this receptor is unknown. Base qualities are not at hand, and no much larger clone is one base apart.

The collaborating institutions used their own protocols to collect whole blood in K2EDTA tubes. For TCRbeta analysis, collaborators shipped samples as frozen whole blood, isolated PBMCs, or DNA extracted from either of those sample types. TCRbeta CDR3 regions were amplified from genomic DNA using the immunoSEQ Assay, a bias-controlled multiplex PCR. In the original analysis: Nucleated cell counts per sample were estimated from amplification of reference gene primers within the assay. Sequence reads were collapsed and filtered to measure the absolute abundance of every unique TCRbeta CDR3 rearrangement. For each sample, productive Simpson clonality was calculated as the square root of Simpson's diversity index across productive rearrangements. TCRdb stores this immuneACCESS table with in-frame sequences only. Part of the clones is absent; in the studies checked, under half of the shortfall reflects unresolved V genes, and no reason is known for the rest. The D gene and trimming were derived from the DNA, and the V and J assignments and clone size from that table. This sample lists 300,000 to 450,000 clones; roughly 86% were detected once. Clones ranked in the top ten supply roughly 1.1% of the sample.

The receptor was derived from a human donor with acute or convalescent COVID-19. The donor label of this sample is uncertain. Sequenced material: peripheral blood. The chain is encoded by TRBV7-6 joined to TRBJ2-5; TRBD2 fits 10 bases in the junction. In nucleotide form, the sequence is TGTGCCAGCAGCTACTCTAGCGGGGGACCCTCCCGGGAGACCCAGTACTTC. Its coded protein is CASSYSSGGPSRETQYF. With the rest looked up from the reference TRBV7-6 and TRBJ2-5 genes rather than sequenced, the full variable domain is GAGVSQSPRYKVTKRGQDVALRCDPISGHVSLYWYRQALGQGPEFLTYFNYEAQQDKSGLPNDRFSAERPEGSISTLTIQRTEQRDSAMYRCASSYSSGGPSRETQYFGPGTRLLVL.